This T cell receptor beta chain derives from a study of blood T cell repertoires in COVID-19. Study context: COVID-19 samples from acute and convalescent phases originated in the United States, Italy and Spain.

TCRdb's table, derived via immunoSEQ multiplex PCR, lists solely in-frame clones and lacks some. The sample has a few hundred thousand clones; around 90% are singletons. CDR1 MDHEN and CDR2 SYDVKM come from the germline V gene. This CDR3 has 15 amino acids. With V trimmed by 6 bases and J by 2 bases, 4 bases remained unmatched. This clone has just one count. Sequenced material: peripheral blood. The TCR sequence derives from a woman aged 40 to 49 who had recovered from COVID-19. This chain connects TRBV28 to TRBJ2-7; 13 nucleotides agree with TRBD2. The CDR3 region is CASSNGLAGAYEQYF. Written as DNA, the CDR3 is TGTGCCAGCAGCAACGGACTAGCGGGAGCCTACGAGCAGTACTTC.